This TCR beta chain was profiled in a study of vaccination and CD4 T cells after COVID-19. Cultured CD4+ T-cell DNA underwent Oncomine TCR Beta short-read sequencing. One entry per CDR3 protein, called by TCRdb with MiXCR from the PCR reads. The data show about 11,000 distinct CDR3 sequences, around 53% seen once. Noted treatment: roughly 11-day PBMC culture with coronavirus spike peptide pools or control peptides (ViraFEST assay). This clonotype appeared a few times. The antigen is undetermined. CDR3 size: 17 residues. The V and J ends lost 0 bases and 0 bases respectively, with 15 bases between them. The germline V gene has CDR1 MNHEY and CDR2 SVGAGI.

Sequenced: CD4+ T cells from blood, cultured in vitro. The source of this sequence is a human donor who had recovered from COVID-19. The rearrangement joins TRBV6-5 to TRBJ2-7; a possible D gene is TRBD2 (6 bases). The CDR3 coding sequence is TGTGCCAGCAGTTACTCCCTCCGTGGGGGGACCTCCTACGAGCAGTACTTC. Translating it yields CASSYSLRGGTSYEQYF.